This is a list of T cell receptor beta chains from one sample in a study of blood T cell repertoires in COVID-19. Some clones are missing from TCRdb's copy, which holds only in-frame ones; the method was immunoSEQ multiplex PCR. This table has 70,000 or so clones, over 60% appearing once. Sequencing was carried out using peripheral blood. The source is a man in his fifties or sixties with COVID-19, enrolled during active disease. Both conserved end residues are part of each CDR3. Each record gives: D gene, J gene, V gene, CDR3 length, clone size, CDR3 DNA, CDR3 protein. The D gene is left open where the match is weak. Expanded clones are given a class, and other clones once, few, many or no size at all.

D gene: -
J gene: TRBJ1-1
V gene: TRBV4-1
CDR3 length: 13
clone size: -
CDR3 DNA: TGCGCCAGCAGCCAGGTGGCTAACACTGAAGCTTTCTTT
CDR3 protein: CASSQVANTEAFF

D gene: -
J gene: TRBJ1-1
V gene: TRBV5-1
CDR3 length: 15
clone size: -
CDR3 DNA: TGCGCCAGCAGCTTGATAGCAGGGGAGAACACTGAAGCTTTCTTT
CDR3 protein: CASSLIAGENTEAFF

D gene: -
J gene: TRBJ1-2
V gene: TRBV7-6
CDR3 length: 16
clone size: -
CDR3 DNA: TGTGCCAGCAGCTTAGGGGCTCAGGGGCGCGGCTATGGCTACACCTTC
CDR3 protein: CASSLGAQGRGYGYTF

D gene: -
J gene: TRBJ1-4
V gene: TRBV9
CDR3 length: 15
clone size: -
CDR3 DNA: TGTGCCAGCAGCGTGAGGGAGGGAGCTAATGAAAAACTGTTTTTT
CDR3 protein: CASSVREGANEKLFF

D gene: -
J gene: TRBJ1-1
V gene: TRBV5-1
CDR3 length: 14
clone size: -
CDR3 DNA: TGCGCCAGCACCCCCGGTCAGGTGAACACTGAAGCTTTCTTT
CDR3 protein: CASTPGQVNTEAFF

D gene: -
J gene: TRBJ2-1
V gene: TRBV7-6
CDR3 length: 19
clone size: few
CDR3 DNA: TGTGCCAGCAGCTCCCCCCTTTGGGGCAGCAAGAGCTCCTACAATGAGCAGTTCTTC
CDR3 protein: CASSSPLWGSKSSYNEQFF

D gene: -
J gene: TRBJ2-3
V gene: TRBV6-5
CDR3 length: 13
clone size: -
CDR3 DNA: TGTGCCAGCACGGAGGGGGGGGGAGATACGCAGTATTTT
CDR3 protein: CASTEGGGDTQYF

D gene: -
J gene: TRBJ2-1
V gene: TRBV7-6
CDR3 length: 14
clone size: -
CDR3 DNA: TGTGCCAGCAGCTTAACGATAGCCCTAGATGAGCAGTTCTTC
CDR3 protein: CASSLTIALDEQFF

D gene: -
J gene: TRBJ1-2
V gene: TRBV2
CDR3 length: 15
clone size: few
CDR3 DNA: TGTGCCAGCACTCGAGGCGGCCACTCCGTTGGTGGCTACACCTTC
CDR3 protein: CASTRGGHSVGGYTF

D gene: TRBD2
J gene: TRBJ2-1
V gene: TRBV7-3
CDR3 length: 13
clone size: -
CDR3 DNA: TGTGCCAGCAGCTCGGGGGGGCTGGGTGAGCAGTTCTTC
CDR3 protein: CASSSGGLGEQFF

D gene: TRBD2
J gene: TRBJ2-3
V gene: TRBV24-1
CDR3 length: 17
clone size: once
CDR3 DNA: TGTGCCACCAGTGACCCTAGCGGGGGGGGGCTAGCAGATACGCAGTATTTT
CDR3 protein: CATSDPSGGGLADTQYF

D gene: -
J gene: TRBJ2-1
V gene: TRBV19
CDR3 length: 14
clone size: -
CDR3 DNA: TGTGCCAGTAGTATCGGTAGCGGAAAAAATGAGCAGTTCTTC
CDR3 protein: CASSIGSGKNEQFF

D gene: TRBD1
J gene: TRBJ2-5
V gene: TRBV2
CDR3 length: 16
clone size: -
CDR3 DNA: TGTGCCAGCAGTGAAGAACGGCGACAGGGCCAAGAGACCCAGTACTTC
CDR3 protein: CASSEERRQGQETQYF

D gene: -
J gene: TRBJ2-5
V gene: TRBV6-5
CDR3 length: 15
clone size: -
CDR3 DNA: TGTGCCAGCGGGCCCAAGCGGACTTTCCAAGAGACCCAGTACTTC
CDR3 protein: CASGPKRTFQETQYF

D gene: TRBD2
J gene: TRBJ2-3
V gene: TRBV3-1/TRBV3-2
CDR3 length: 15
clone size: -
CDR3 DNA: TGTGCCAGCAGCCAGGCAGCGGGAGTAGCAGATACGCAGTATTTT
CDR3 protein: CASSQAAGVADTQYF

D gene: TRBD1
J gene: TRBJ1-1
V gene: TRBV5-1
CDR3 length: 15
clone size: few
CDR3 DNA: TGCGCCAGCAGCCCCCACCCGGACAGGGGAACTGAAGCTTTCTTT
CDR3 protein: CASSPHPDRGTEAFF

D gene: -
J gene: TRBJ2-3
V gene: TRBV28
CDR3 length: 15
clone size: -
CDR3 DNA: TGTGCCACACAGACTCTAGGAGGGTCAACAGATACGCAGTATTTT
CDR3 protein: CATQTLGGSTDTQYF

D gene: TRBD2
J gene: TRBJ2-2
V gene: TRBV30
CDR3 length: 13
clone size: -
CDR3 DNA: TGTGCCCGACTAGCGATGAACACCGGGGAGCTGTTTTTT
CDR3 protein: CARLAMNTGELFF

D gene: -
J gene: TRBJ1-5
V gene: TRBV10-3
CDR3 length: 15
clone size: -
CDR3 DNA: TGTGCCTCACACCCGGAGGCAGATAGCAATCAGCCCCAGCATTTT
CDR3 protein: CASHPEADSNQPQHF

D gene: TRBD2
J gene: TRBJ2-5
V gene: TRBV15
CDR3 length: 16
clone size: -
CDR3 DNA: TGTGCCACCAGCCGAAAGGGACTAGCGGGAGAAGAGACCCAGTACTTC
CDR3 protein: CATSRKGLAGEETQYF

D gene: -
J gene: TRBJ2-1
V gene: TRBV5-1
CDR3 length: 16
clone size: few
CDR3 DNA: TGCGCCAGCAGCTCAACCCGCGGGGCAGCCCCAAATGAGCAGTTCTTC
CDR3 protein: CASSSTRGAAPNEQFF

D gene: -
J gene: TRBJ1-5
V gene: TRBV6-5
CDR3 length: 15
clone size: -
CDR3 DNA: TGTGCCAGCAGTCTCCTACAGGGCATGAATCAGCCCCAGCATTTT
CDR3 protein: CASSLLQGMNQPQHF

D gene: -
J gene: TRBJ1-2
V gene: TRBV11-2
CDR3 length: 13
clone size: -
CDR3 DNA: TGTGCCAGCAGCTTAGATTCCTGGGGCGGCTACACCTTC
CDR3 protein: CASSLDSWGGYTF

D gene: TRBD2
J gene: TRBJ2-3
V gene: TRBV7-9
CDR3 length: 16
clone size: -
CDR3 DNA: TGTGCCAGCAGCTTAGCCGCGGGAGGGCCGGCAGATACGCAGTATTTT
CDR3 protein: CASSLAAGGPADTQYF

D gene: TRBD2
J gene: TRBJ2-5
V gene: TRBV10-3
CDR3 length: 12
clone size: -
CDR3 DNA: TGTGCCATCGCAGCGGGAGTAGAGACCCAGTACTTC
CDR3 protein: CAIAAGVETQYF

D gene: -
J gene: TRBJ1-5
V gene: TRBV6-1
CDR3 length: 13
clone size: -
CDR3 DNA: TGTGCCAGCAGTGATAGGGGGAATCAGCCCCAGCATTTT
CDR3 protein: CASSDRGNQPQHF

D gene: -
J gene: TRBJ1-5
V gene: TRBV6-5
CDR3 length: 13
clone size: -
CDR3 DNA: TGTGCCAGCAACGAGGTACAGGGTATGCCCCAGCATTTT
CDR3 protein: CASNEVQGMPQHF

D gene: -
J gene: TRBJ2-1
V gene: TRBV21-1
CDR3 length: 16
clone size: once
CDR3 DNA: TGTGCCAGCAGCATCGAGCTAGCGGGAGTCTACAATGAGCAGTTCTTC
CDR3 protein: CASSIELAGVYNEQFF

D gene: -
J gene: TRBJ1-4
V gene: TRBV19
CDR3 length: 16
clone size: -
CDR3 DNA: TGTGCCAGTAGTCTCTGGACACCCTATGCTAATGAAAAACTGTTTTTT
CDR3 protein: CASSLWTPYANEKLFF

D gene: TRBD2
J gene: TRBJ2-5
V gene: TRBV7-9
CDR3 length: 14
clone size: -
CDR3 DNA: TGTGCCAGCAGCTTAACTCGGGAGGGGGAGACCCAGTACTTC
CDR3 protein: CASSLTREGETQYF

D gene: -
J gene: TRBJ1-3
V gene: TRBV15
CDR3 length: 16
clone size: -
CDR3 DNA: TGTGCCACCAGCAGACCCCGGTTAAGTCCCGGAAACACCATATATTTT
CDR3 protein: CATSRPRLSPGNTIYF

D gene: -
J gene: TRBJ1-1
V gene: TRBV7-9
CDR3 length: 15
clone size: -
CDR3 DNA: TGTGCCAGCAGCTTACCAGGGGCAACGAACACTGAAGCTTTCTTT
CDR3 protein: CASSLPGATNTEAFF

D gene: TRBD2
J gene: TRBJ2-3
V gene: TRBV29-1
CDR3 length: 18
clone size: -
CDR3 DNA: TGCAGCGTTTGGGGACTAGCGGGAGCCGGCCAGGGCACAGATACGCAGTATTTT
CDR3 protein: CSVWGLAGAGQGTDTQYF

D gene: TRBD1
J gene: TRBJ1-1
V gene: TRBV11-2
CDR3 length: 15
clone size: -
CDR3 DNA: TGTGCCAGCAGCGCCCGACAGGGGGCTCGGTCTGAAGCTTTCTTT
CDR3 protein: CASSARQGARSEAFF

D gene: TRBD2
J gene: TRBJ2-5
V gene: TRBV4-2
CDR3 length: 16
clone size: -
CDR3 DNA: TGTGCCAGCAGCCAACCCTCGGCGGGGGAGGGGCAGACCCAGTACTTC
CDR3 protein: CASSQPSAGEGQTQYF

D gene: -
J gene: TRBJ1-1
V gene: TRBV29-1
CDR3 length: 10
clone size: -
CDR3 DNA: TGCAGCGTTTGGACAATTGAAGCTTTCTTT
CDR3 protein: CSVWTIEAFF

D gene: TRBD2
J gene: TRBJ2-7
V gene: TRBV9
CDR3 length: 14
clone size: medium-sized
CDR3 DNA: TGTGCCAGCAGCACTAGCGGGGGGGCATCCGAGCAGTACTTC
CDR3 protein: CASSTSGGASEQYF

D gene: -
J gene: TRBJ1-1
V gene: TRBV4-1
CDR3 length: 14
clone size: few
CDR3 DNA: TGCGCCAGCAGCCAAGATCTCGGGAACACTGAAGCTTTCTTT
CDR3 protein: CASSQDLGNTEAFF

D gene: -
J gene: TRBJ2-5
V gene: TRBV5-4
CDR3 length: 14
clone size: once
CDR3 DNA: TGTGCCAGCAGCTTCAGACAGGCGGAAGAGACCCAGTACTTC
CDR3 protein: CASSFRQAEETQYF

D gene: -
J gene: TRBJ2-1
V gene: TRBV12-3/TRBV12-4
CDR3 length: 12
clone size: -
CDR3 DNA: TGTGCCAGCAGTTTCCTCCACAATGAGCAGTTCTTC
CDR3 protein: CASSFLHNEQFF

D gene: -
J gene: TRBJ2-1
V gene: TRBV27
CDR3 length: 14
clone size: -
CDR3 DNA: TGTGCCAGCAGCCCGAGGCACGGGTTCAATGAGCAGTTCTTC
CDR3 protein: CASSPRHGFNEQFF

D gene: -
J gene: TRBJ2-7
V gene: TRBV4-1
CDR3 length: 12
clone size: -
CDR3 DNA: TGCGCCAGCAGCCGCTACGGGATCGAGCAGTACTTC
CDR3 protein: CASSRYGIEQYF